The present entry profiles one TCR beta chain with its context. In its sample, this clonotype was seen a few times. It has no known antigen specificity. There are no base qualities to consult, and no much larger clone falls within one base. From V the trimming removes 4 bases and from J it removes 3 bases, while the gene matches leave 15 bases of the junction unaccounted for. Looking up the germline V gene yields CDR1 LGHNA and CDR2 YNFKEQ. The CDR3, from cysteine to phenylalanine, totals 17 residues. The only DNA kept is the CDR3, 51 bases in frame from the first base. These data come from a study of T-cell memory formation after mild COVID-19 (dated by TCRdb to the early 2020s). Regarding the study in general: TCR sequence clusters from the two donors were largely donor specific. In a couple of donors, T-cell clones that expanded and contracted after mild COVID-19 were tracked by sequencing TCRalpha and TCRbeta repertoires over time. The cohort comprised two young, previously healthy adult volunteers, one female and one male.

TCRdb shows the sequencer as Illumina NovaSeq 6000. cDNA libraries for TCRalpha and TCRbeta were prepared by 5'RACE using constant-segment primers, with sample barcodes and unique molecular identifiers added. Trizol reagent was used to extract RNA from every sample. Libraries were amplified in two PCR steps, with a second sample barcode and Illumina TruSeq adapters added in the second step. The libraries were sequenced on an Illumina NovaSeq using 2 x 150 bp paired-end reads. The paper's data handling went like this. Demultiplexing of reads and collapsing into UMI-guided consensus sequences were performed with migec v1.2.7. Using mixcr v2.1.11, UMI consensuses were aligned to TRA and TRB V and J templates and then assembled into clonotypes. A clonotype was counted as expanded or contracted only when both edgeR and NoisET called the clonotype significant, with the noise models trained on biological replicates. edgeR calls used a false discovery rate-adjusted p below 0.01 and a log2 fold-change threshold of 1. As an exploratory analysis of dynamics, PCA with hierarchical clustering was applied to max-normalized trajectories of the 1000 most abundant clonotypes. The CD4 or CD8 phenotype of responding clones was assigned using the separately sequenced CD4+ and CD8+ repertoires. Using fastp trimming at Q25 and MiXCR clonotype assembly, TCRdb reanalyzed the public sequencing data and kept in-frame beta chains. Identical CDR3 proteins give one entry, which carries the most common genes and DNA. For this entry, the V and J calls and clone size follow TCRdb and not the study's own pipeline. The table for this sample lists approximately 350,000 distinct CDR3 sequences; 28% of them were counted only once. Of the sample, approximately 13% is held by the ten largest clones.

PBMCs were isolated by Ficoll-Paque density gradient centrifugation. The paper's findings and limits, for the study overall: Balanced CD4/CD8 phenotypes were observed for clones contracting from day 15 to 85, whereas a bias towards CD4+ was observed for a second wave of clones expanding from day 15 to 37. Contracting CD4+ clones appeared mostly in the CM and EM memory subsets, whereas CD8+ clones were enriched in EMRA. Some responding clones were found in pre-infection memory, which suggests that pre-existing cross-reactive memory T cells took part in the SARS-CoV-2 response. Only two mild cases were covered in the study, and larger cohorts including severe cases with pre-infection samples were considered necessary. SARS-CoV-2 specificity was not confirmed for the second-wave clones peaking on day 37.

Recombination connected TRBV4-2 to TRBJ2-7; 7 central nucleotides agree with TRBD2. This receptor was obtained from an adult woman who had mild COVID-19 (a few samples of this study predate the infection). The sample titles of this study are shuffled in the database, so cell type and time point are left out; the donor was told from shared clones. The sequencing sample was made of PBMCs or a T cell subset sorted from them (not recorded which). The DNA sequence is TGTGCCAGCAGCCCTGCGATCGTTAGACTAGCTGTCTACGAGCAGTACTTC. Its protein reads: CASSPAIVRLAVYEQYF.